This TCR beta chain stems from a study of vaccination and CD4 T cells after COVID-19. In the study overall: The BNT162b2 or mRNA-1273 vaccine was given to participants in two doses. Study findings and constraints: Spike mono-reactive clones accounted for 304 of the 307 vaccine-specific clones found in convalescent patients.

This clonotype was found a few times. The antigen remains unidentified. As to treatment: roughly 10-day PBMC culture with coronavirus spike peptide pools or control peptides (ViraFEST assay). Cells were cultured for around ten days, and then CD4+ T cells were isolated by negative selection. CD4+ T cells that had been cultured provided DNA sequenced with the Oncomine TCR Beta short-read assay. TCRdb used MiXCR to reprocess the PCR reads, holding one entry per CDR3 protein. The sample consists of about 19,000 distinct CDR3 sequences, 45% to 65% of them appearing once. CDR3 length equals 14 residues. The J gene is TRBJ2-7, the V gene TRBV21-1; TRBD1 is the table's D call, not checked against the DNA. TRBV21-1 constitutes a pseudogene. The specimen was CD4+ T cells from blood, cultured in vitro, collected before SARS-CoV-2 vaccination. The sequence was obtained from a human donor who had recovered from COVID-19. For the CDR3, the DNA is TGTGCCAGCAGCACGAGGGACAGGGATTACGAGCAGTACTTC. Translation gives CASSTRDRDYEQYF.